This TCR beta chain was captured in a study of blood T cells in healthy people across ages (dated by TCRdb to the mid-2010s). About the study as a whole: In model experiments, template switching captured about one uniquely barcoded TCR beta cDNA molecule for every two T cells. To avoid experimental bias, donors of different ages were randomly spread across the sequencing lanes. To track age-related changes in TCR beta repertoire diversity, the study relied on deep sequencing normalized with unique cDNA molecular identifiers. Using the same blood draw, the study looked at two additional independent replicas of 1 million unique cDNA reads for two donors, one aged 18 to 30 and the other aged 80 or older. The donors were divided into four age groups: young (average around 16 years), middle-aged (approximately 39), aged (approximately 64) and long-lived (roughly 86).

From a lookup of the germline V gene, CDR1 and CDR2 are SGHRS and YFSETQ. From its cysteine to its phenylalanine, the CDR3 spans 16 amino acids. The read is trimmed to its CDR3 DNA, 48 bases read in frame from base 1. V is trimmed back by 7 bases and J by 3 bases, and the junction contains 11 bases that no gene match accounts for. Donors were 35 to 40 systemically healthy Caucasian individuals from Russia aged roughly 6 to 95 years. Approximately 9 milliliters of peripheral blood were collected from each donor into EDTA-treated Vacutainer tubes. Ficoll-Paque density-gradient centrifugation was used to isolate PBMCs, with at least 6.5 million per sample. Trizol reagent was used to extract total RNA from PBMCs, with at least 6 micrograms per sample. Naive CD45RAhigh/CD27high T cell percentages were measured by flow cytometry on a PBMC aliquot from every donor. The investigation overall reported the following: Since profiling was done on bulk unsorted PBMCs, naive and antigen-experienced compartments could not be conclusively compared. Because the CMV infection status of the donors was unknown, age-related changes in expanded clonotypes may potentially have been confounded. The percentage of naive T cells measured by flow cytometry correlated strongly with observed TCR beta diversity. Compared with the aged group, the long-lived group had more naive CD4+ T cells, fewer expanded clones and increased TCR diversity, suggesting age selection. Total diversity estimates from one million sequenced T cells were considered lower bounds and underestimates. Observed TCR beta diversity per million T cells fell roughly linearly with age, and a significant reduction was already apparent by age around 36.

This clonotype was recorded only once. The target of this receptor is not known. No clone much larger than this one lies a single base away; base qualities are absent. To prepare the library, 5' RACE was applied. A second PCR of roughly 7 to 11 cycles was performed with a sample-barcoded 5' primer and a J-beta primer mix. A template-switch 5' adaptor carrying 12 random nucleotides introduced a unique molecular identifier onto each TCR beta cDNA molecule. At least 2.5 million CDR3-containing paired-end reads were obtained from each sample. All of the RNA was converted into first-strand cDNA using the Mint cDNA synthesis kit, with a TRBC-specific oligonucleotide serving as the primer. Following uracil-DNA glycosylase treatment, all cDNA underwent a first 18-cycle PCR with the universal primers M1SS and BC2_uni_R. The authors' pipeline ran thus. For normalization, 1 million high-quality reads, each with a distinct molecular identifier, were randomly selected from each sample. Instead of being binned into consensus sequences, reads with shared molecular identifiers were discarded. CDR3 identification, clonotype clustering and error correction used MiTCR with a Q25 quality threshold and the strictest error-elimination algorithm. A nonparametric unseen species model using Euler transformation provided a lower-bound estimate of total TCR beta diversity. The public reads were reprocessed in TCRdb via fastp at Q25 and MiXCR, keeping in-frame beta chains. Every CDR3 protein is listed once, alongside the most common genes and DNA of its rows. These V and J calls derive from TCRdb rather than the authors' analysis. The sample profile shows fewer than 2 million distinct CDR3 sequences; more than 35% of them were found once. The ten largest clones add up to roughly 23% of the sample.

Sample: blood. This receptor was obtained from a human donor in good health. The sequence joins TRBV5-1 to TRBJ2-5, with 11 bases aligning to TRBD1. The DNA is TGCGCCAGCGTTTCGGGGACAGGGGGTACTGAAGAGACCCAGTACTTC. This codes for CASVSGTGGTEETQYF.